This T cell receptor (beta chain) was observed in a study of shared clonotypes between healthy human individuals. Background on the study: The study enrolled a couple of women and a few men aged 18 to 49. The study's findings and limits: The represented genetic and exposure-history diversity was limited by the small number of donors.

This clone was counted once. Its antigen is unknown. The repertoire was sequenced with immunoSEQ multiplex PCR; TCRdb's copy has only in-frame clones and lacks some. The repertoire includes 2 million to 2.5 million clones, more than 90% of them detected once, and roughly 0.13% sits in the top ten. CDR1 is MNHEY and CDR2 is SVGAGI in the germline V gene. CDR3 length equals 13 residues. V was pared by 6 bases and J by 3 bases, with 5 bases of the junction left unmatched. The gene calls are TRBV6-5 and TRBJ2-7; 7 bases are a match to TRBD2. The sequence derives from a man between 18 and 35 years old in good health. The sample was naive CD4+ T cells sorted from blood. The subset here: CD45RA+ positively selected. For the CDR3, the DNA is TGTGCCAGCAGCCTGGGAGGGTACTACGAGCAGTACTTC. Its translation is CASSLGGYYEQYF.